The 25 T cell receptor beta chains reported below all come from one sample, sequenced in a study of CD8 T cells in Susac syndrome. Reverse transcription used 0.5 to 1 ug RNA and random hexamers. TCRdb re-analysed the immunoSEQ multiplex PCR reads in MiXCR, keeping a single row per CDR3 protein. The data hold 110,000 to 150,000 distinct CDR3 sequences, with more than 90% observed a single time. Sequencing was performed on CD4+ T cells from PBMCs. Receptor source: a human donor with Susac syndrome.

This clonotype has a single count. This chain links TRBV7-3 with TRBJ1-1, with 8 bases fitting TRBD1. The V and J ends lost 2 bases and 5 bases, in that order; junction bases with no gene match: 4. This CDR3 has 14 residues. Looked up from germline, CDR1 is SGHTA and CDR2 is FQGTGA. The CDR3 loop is CASSLQGARTEAFF. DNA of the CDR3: TGTGCCAGCAGCTTACAGGGGGCGCGGACTGAAGCTTTCTTT.

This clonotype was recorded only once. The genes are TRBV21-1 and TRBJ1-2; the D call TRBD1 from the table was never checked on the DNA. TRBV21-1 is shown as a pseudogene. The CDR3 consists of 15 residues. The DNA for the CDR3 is TGTGCCAGCAGCAAAGGGGGGACAGCTAACTATGGCTACACCTTC. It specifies CASSKGGTANYGYTF.

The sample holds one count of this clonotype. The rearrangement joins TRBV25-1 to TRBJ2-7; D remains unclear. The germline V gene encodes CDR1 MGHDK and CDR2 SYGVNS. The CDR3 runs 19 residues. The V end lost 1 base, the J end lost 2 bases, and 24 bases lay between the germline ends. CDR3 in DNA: TGTGCCAGCAGTGAATCCCGCCTCGGGCCCAAGGAGAGTCCCTACGAGCAGTACTTC. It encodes CASSESRLGPKESPYEQYF.

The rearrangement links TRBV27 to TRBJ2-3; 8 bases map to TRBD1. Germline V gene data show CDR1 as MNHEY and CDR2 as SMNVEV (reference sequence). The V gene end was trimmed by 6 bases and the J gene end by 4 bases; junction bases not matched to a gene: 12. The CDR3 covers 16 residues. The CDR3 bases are TGTGCCAGCAGAAGCCGTCGACAGGGGCGGGCAGATACGCAGTATTTT. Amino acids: CASRSRRQGRADTQYF.

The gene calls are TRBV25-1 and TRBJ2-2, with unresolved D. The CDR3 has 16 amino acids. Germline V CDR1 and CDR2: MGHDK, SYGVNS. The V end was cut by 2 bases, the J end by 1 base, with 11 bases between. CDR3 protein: CASSESFSGNTGELFF. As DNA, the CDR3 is TGTGCCAGCAGTGAAAGTTTTTCGGGGAACACCGGGGAGCTGTTTTTT.

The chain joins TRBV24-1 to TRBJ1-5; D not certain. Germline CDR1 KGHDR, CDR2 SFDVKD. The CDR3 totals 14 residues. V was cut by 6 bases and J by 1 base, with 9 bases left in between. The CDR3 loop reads CATSLAASNQPQHF. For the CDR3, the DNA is TGTGCCACCAGTTTAGCAGCGAGCAATCAGCCCCAGCATTTT.

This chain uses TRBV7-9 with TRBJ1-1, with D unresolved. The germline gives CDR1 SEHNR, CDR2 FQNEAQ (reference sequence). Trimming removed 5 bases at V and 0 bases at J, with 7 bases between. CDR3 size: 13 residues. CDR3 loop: CASSPWMNTEAFF. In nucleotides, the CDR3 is TGTGCCAGCAGCCCCTGGATGAACACTGAAGCTTTCTTT.

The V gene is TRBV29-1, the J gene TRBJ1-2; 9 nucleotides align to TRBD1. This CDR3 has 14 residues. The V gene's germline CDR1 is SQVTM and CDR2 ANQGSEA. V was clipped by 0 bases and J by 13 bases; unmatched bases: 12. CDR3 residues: CSVEEGTGTRGTTF. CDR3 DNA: TGCAGCGTTGAAGAGGGGACAGGGACTCGAGGGACCACCTTC. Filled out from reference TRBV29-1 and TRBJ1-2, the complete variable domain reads SAVISQKPSRDICQRGTSLTIQCQVDSQVTMMFWYRQQPGQSLTLIATANQGSEATYESGFVIDKFPISRPNLTFSTLTVSNMSPEDSSIYLCSVEEGTGTRGTTFGSGTRLTVV.

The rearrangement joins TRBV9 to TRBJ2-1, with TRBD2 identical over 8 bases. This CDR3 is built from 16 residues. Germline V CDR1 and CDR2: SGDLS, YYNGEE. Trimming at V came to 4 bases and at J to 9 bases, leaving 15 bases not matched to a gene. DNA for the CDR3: TGTGCCAGCAGCCTTTTTAGCGGGGCGTTTCAAGGTGAGCAGTTCTTC. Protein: CASSLFSGAFQGEQFF.

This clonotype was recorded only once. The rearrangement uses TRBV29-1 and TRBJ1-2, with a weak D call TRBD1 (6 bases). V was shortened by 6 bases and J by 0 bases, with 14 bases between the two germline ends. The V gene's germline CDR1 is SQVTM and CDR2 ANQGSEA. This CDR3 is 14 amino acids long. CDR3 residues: CSVRYRATNYGYTF. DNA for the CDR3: TGCAGCGTCCGATACAGGGCGACTAACTATGGCTACACCTTC.

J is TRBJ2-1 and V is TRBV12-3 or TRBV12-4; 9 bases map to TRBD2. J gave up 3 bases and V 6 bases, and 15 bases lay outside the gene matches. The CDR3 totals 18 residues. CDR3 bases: TGTGCCAGCAGCTACCCGGGACTAGCCGTAGGATACTACAATGAGCAGTTCTTC. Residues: CASSYPGLAVGYYNEQFF.

The CDR3 reads CASRSDQGARETQYF. In DNA, the CDR3 is TGTGCCAGCAGGTCAGATCAGGGGGCAAGAGAGACCCAGTACTTC. The chain uses TRBV12-3 or TRBV12-4 and TRBJ2-5; 8 nucleotides match TRBD1. This CDR3 is built from 15 residues. V trimming: 6 bases; J trimming: 4 bases; junction bases outside the gene matches: 10.

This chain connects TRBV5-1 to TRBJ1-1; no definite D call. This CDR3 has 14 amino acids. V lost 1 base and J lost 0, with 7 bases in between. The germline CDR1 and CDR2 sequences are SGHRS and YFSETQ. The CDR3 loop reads CASSLQDMNTEAFF. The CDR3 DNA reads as TGCGCCAGCAGCTTGCAGGATATGAACACTGAAGCTTTCTTT.

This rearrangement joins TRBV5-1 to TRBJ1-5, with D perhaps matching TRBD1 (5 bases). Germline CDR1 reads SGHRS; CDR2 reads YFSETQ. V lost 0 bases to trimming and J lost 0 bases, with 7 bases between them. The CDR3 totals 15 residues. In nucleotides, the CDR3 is TGCGCCAGCAGCTTGGTTGGGGGTAGCAATCAGCCCCAGCATTTT. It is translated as CASSLVGGSNQPQHF.

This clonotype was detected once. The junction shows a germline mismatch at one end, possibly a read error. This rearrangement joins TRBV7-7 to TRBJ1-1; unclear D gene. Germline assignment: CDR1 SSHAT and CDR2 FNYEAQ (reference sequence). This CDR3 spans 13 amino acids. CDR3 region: CASSLTENTEAFF. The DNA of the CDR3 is TGTGCTAGCAGCTTGACGGAGAACACTGAAGCTTTCTTT.

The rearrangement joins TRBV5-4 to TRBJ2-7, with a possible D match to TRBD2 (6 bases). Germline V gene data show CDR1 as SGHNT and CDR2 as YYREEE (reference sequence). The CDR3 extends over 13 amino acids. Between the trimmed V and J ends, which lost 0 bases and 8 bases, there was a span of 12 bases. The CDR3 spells CASSLAGGDKQYF. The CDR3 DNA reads TGTGCCAGCAGCTTGGCCGGCGGGGATAAGCAGTACTTC.

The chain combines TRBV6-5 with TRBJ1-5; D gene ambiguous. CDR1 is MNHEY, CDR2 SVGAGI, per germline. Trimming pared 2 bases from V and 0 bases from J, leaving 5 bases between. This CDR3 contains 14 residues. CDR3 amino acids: CASSYGSSNQPQHF. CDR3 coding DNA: TGTGCCAGCAGTTACGGCAGTAGCAATCAGCCCCAGCATTTT.

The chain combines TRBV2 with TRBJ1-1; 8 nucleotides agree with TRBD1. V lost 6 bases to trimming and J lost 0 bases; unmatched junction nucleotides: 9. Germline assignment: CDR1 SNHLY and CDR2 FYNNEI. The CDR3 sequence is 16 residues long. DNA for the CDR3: TGTGCCAGCAGAGAGTGGACAGGGAGAATGAACACTGAAGCTTTCTTT. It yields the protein CASREWTGRMNTEAFF. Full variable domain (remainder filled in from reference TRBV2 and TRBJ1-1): EPEVTQTPSHQVTQMGQEVILRCVPISNHLYFYWYRQILGQKVEFLVSFYNNEISEKSEIFDDQFSVERPDGSNFTLKIRSTKLEDSAMYFCASREWTGRMNTEAFFGQGTRLTVV.

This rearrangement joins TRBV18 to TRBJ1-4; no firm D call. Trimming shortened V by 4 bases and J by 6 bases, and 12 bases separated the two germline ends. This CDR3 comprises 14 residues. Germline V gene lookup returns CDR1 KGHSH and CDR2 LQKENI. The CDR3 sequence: CASSHWGTDEKLFF. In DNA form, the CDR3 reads TGTGCCAGCTCACACTGGGGTACCGATGAAAAACTGTTTTTT.

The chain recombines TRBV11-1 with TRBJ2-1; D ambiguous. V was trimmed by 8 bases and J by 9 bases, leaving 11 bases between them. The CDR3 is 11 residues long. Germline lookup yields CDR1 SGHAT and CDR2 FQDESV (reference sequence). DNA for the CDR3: TGTGCCAGCCTCGATTCGGGTGAGCAGTTCTTC. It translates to CASLDSGEQFF.

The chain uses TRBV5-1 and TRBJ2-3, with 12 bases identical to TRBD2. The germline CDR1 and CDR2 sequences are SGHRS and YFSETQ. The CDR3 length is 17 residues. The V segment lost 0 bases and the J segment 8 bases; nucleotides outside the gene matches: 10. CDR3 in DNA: TGCGCCAGCAGCTTGGGTCCGGCTAGCGGGGGGGCCGGTACGCAGTATTTT. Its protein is CASSLGPASGGAGTQYF.

The CDR3 region is CASRTALTVYEQYF. The CDR3 DNA is TGTGCCAGCCGGACCGCACTGACGGTCTACGAGCAGTACTTC. The chain has TRBV2 and TRBJ2-7, with no clear D. Germline CDR1 reads SNHLY; CDR2 reads FYNNEI. V was shortened by 8 bases and J by 3 bases, with 17 bases between the two germline ends. CDR3 length: 14 amino acids.

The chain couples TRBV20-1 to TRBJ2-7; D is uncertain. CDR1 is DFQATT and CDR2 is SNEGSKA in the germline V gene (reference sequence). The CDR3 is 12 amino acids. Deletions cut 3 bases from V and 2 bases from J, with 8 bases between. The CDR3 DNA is TGCAGTGCTAGTGGGCAAGCCTACGAGCAGTACTTC. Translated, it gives CSASGQAYEQYF.

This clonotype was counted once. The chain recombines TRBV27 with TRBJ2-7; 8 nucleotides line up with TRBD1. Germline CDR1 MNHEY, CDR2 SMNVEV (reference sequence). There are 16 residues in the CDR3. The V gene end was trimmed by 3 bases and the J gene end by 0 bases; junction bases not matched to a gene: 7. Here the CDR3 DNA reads TGTGCCAGCAGTTTTACCGGGACAGGCGACTCCTACGAGCAGTACTTC. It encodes CASSFTGTGDSYEQYF.

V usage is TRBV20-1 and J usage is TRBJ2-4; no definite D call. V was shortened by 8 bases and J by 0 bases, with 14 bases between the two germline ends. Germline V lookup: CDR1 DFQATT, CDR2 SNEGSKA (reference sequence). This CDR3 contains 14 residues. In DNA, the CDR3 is TGCAGTCTCCTAGGTGAAGTAGCCAAAAACATTCAGTACTTC. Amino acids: CSLLGEVAKNIQYF.